These T cell receptor beta chains were read from a single sample in a study of kidney transplant recipient with SARS-CoV-2 infection. From the reads, TCRdb called clonotypes with MiXCR, one entry per CDR3 protein. The table has approximately 240,000 distinct CDR3 sequences, about 28% seen once. This specimen consisted of a blood sample, obtained at baseline and on day 111 from a kidney transplant recipient. The receptors originated from a male patient younger than 45 who had COVID-19 and was a kidney transplant recipient. Some of the T cells may derive from the graft donor. Both conserved end residues are trimmed from each CDR3. D genes are given only for firm matches.

D	V	J	CDR3
.	TRBV6-5	TRBJ1-2	ASSLSDSMRKTYGYT
.	TRBV18	TRBJ2-7	ASSRAGASGEQY
.	TRBV3-1	TRBJ1-2	ASSVHSTLRKTYGYT
.	TRBV3-2	TRBJ2-3	ARARGGGTDTQY
.	TRBV5-6	TRBJ2-1	ASSLEVELDEQF
TRBD1	TRBV24-1	TRBJ2-3	ATSSFGTGEDTQY
.	TRBV24-1	TRBJ1-2	ATSLATSTRKTYGYT
.	TRBV7-9	TRBJ2-5	ASSLVGYAETQY
.	TRBV23-1	TRBJ1-4	ASSQSHENQGEKLF
TRBD2	TRBV10-3	TRBJ2-5	AIGEGVQETQY
.	TRBV18	TRBJ1-1	ASSPKETGDTEAF
TRBD2	TRBV7-2	TRBJ2-3	ASSPPGLAGTDTQY
TRBD2	TRBV24-1	TRBJ2-2	ATSALRLAGGTGELF
TRBD1	TRBV20-1	TRBJ2-5	SARRDSGQETQY
.	TRBV5-1	TRBJ1-2	ASCPVSVRKTYGYT
.	TRBV9	TRBJ1-4	ASSVWGDGEKLF
TRBD2	TRBV30	TRBJ2-3	AWSGGLASDTQY
.	TRBV27	TRBJ2-1	ASNRGGRYNEQF
.	TRBV9	TRBJ1-2	ASSSKYSRKTYGYT
TRBD2	TRBV14	TRBJ2-2	ASSQDNRGRASNTGELF
.	TRBV20-1	TRBJ1-2	SALGQLFRKTYGYT
.	TRBV27	TRBJ2-3	ASSFGAGTDTQY
TRBD1	TRBV6-1	TRBJ1-4	ASSEIQSRGQTTNEKLF
.	TRBV3-1	TRBJ1-1	ASSRQVGTEAF
.	TRBV5-1	TRBJ1-6	ASSFVFHNSPLH
.	TRBV7-5	TRBJ1-2	ISVPEGDNEVGKTYGYT